This is a list of T cell receptor beta chains from one sample in a study of T cell repertoires in cytomegalovirus infection. Their specific antigens are unknown. TCRdb called the reads again in MiXCR, with one record for every CDR3 protein. The sample contains about 900,000 distinct CDR3 sequences, around a third of which appear only once. This material consisted of cultured CD8+ T cells from PBMCs, taken from culture after CMV antigen stimulation. All receptors come from a human donor in good health (CMV status not recorded). Some clones in this sample may be carry-over from other donors' samples. CDR3s include the opening cysteine and the closing phenylalanine or tryptophan. D genes are given only for firm matches. A row's size may be missing; if present it is once, few, many or a size class.

v_gene	j_gene	d_gene	abundance	CDR3nt	CDR3aa
TRBV29-1	TRBJ2-2	.	few	TGCAGCGGCCGTGACAGTTCCGGGGAGCTGTTTTTT	CSGRDSSGELFF
TRBV6-2/TRBV6-3	TRBJ2-1	.	.	TGTGCCAGCAGTGCCTCTTTGGGGGCGCCTGACAATGAGCAGTTCTTC	CASSASLGAPDNEQFF
TRBV4-1	TRBJ1-1	.	.	TGCGCCAGCAGCCAAGATGGAGGGTCTGGGACTGAAGCTTTCTTT	CASSQDGGSGTEAFF
TRBV4-3	TRBJ1-1	.	.	TGCGCCAGCAGCCAAGGTTTCGGAACGAACACTGAAGCTTTCTTT	CASSQGFGTNTEAFF
TRBV5-4	TRBJ1-1	.	.	TGTGCCAGCAGCTTTTTGGGGGGGATGAACACTGAAGCTTTCTTT	CASSFLGGMNTEAFF
TRBV6-1	TRBJ1-1	.	few	TGTGCCAGCAGTGAAGGGGTCAGGGCGAACACTGAAGCTTTCTTT	CASSEGVRANTEAFF
TRBV7-3	TRBJ1-4	.	.	TGTGGCAGCAGCTTTGGCGGGGTATTTGGATCAAATAATGAAAAACTGTTTTTT	CGSSFGGVFGSNNEKLFF
TRBV20-1	TRBJ1-6	.	.	TGCAGTGCTGGGATTACAGGCTCCTATAATTCACCCCTCCACTTT	CSAGITGSYNSPLHF
TRBV12-3/TRBV12-4	TRBJ2-2	TRBD2	.	TGTGCCAGCAGTTTAGCAATAGCGGGGGGGCCCTACACCGGGGAGCTGTTTTTT	CASSLAIAGGPYTGELFF
TRBV7-2	TRBJ1-2	.	many	TGTGCCAGCACCACAGAGGTCACAGGGATGAGGAGCGGCTACACCTTC	CASTTEVTGMRSGYTF
TRBV11-3	TRBJ2-1	.	few	TGTGCCAGCAGCTACGCCCCTCCAGCTGAGCAGTTCTTC	CASSYAPPAEQFF
TRBV7-2	TRBJ1-2	TRBD1	few	TGTGCCAGCAGCTTACCCTCGGACAGGACTCGGGGGTACACCTTC	CASSLPSDRTRGYTF
TRBV27	TRBJ1-2	.	few	TGTGCCAGCAGTTTCTCCCAGGGTCGCGGCTACACCTTC	CASSFSQGRGYTF
TRBV19	TRBJ2-7	TRBD1	.	TGTGCCAGTAGTAAGGACAGGGACTCCTCCTACGAGCAGTACTTC	CASSKDRDSSYEQYF
TRBV19	TRBJ1-6	TRBD1	many	TGTGCCAGCAGCTTGGGACAGTATAATTCACCCCTCCACTTT	CASSLGQYNSPLHF
TRBV7-9	TRBJ1-2	.	few	TGTGCCAGCAGCCTTTTGACGGCTTATGGCTACACCTTC	CASSLLTAYGYTF
TRBV3-1	TRBJ2-5	.	.	TGTGCCAGCAGCCAATATGAGGAAGAGACCCAGTACTTC	CASSQYEEETQYF
TRBV6-5	TRBJ1-1	TRBD1	.	TGTGCCAGCAGTTACGGGGGACAGGGAAGGGGGAACACTGAAGCTTTCTTT	CASSYGGQGRGNTEAFF
TRBV5-5	TRBJ1-1	.	.	TGTGCCAGCAGCTTGAGACAGCAGAACACTGAAGCTTTCTTT	CASSLRQQNTEAFF
TRBV12-3/TRBV12-4	TRBJ2-2	TRBD1	few	TGTGCCAGCATACTTAAGGACAGGGGGCCCACCGGGGAGCTGTTTTTT	CASILKDRGPTGELFF
TRBV7-6	TRBJ1-1	.	many	TGTGCCAGCAGCCAGGAGTGGATGAACACTGAAGCTTTCTTT	CASSQEWMNTEAFF
TRBV7-6	TRBJ2-1	TRBD1	many	TGTGCCAGCAGCTCCCCCCAACAGGGGGCAGATGAGCAGTTCTTC	CASSSPQQGADEQFF
TRBV29-1	TRBJ2-7	TRBD2	.	TGCAGCGTTGAGGCTAGCGGGGGACATCATACCTACGAGCAGTACTTC	CSVEASGGHHTYEQYF
TRBV19	TRBJ2-1	.	.	TGTGCCAGTCTCGGGGCAGGGCTTGACAAGGAGCAGTTCTTC	CASLGAGLDKEQFF
TRBV5-6	TRBJ2-1	TRBD1	.	TGTGCCAGCAGCTTGGGGGGGGACAGGGCCTACAATGAGCAGTTCTTC	CASSLGGDRAYNEQFF
TRBV4-1	TRBJ1-1	.	.	TGCGCCAGCAGCCAAGATTTGACTGGTGGGGTCCACGGGACTCCCGATACTGAAGCTTTCTTT	CASSQDLTGGVHGTPDTEAFF
TRBV2	TRBJ2-1	.	.	TGTGCCAGCCGTACGCGGGCAAACAATGAGCAGTTCTTC	CASRTRANNEQFF
TRBV19	TRBJ2-1	.	.	TGTGCCAGTAGTATGGCAGGGCGATCCCTATACAATGAGCAGTTCTTC	CASSMAGRSLYNEQFF
TRBV12-3/TRBV12-4	TRBJ2-5	.	.	TGTGCCAGCAGTTTGAGCATTGGGCTAGGCCTCCAAGAGACCCAGTACTTC	CASSLSIGLGLQETQYF
TRBV7-6	TRBJ2-7	.	.	TGTGCCAGCAGCTCCCTTAGCCAGCCTAAGAGTAACTCCTACGAGCAGTACTTC	CASSSLSQPKSNSYEQYF
TRBV6-1	TRBJ1-5	.	few	TGTGCCAGCAGTGAACGATCTAGCAATCAGCCCCAGCATTTT	CASSERSSNQPQHF
TRBV6-2/TRBV6-3	TRBJ2-1	TRBD1	.	TGTGCCAGCCGGGGGACAGGGACCTACAATGAGCAGTTCTTC	CASRGTGTYNEQFF